This T cell receptor (beta chain) was documented in a study of T cells in Graves' hyperthyroidism and ophthalmopathy. RNA transcripts were the template for amplifying TCR beta CDR3 regions. An initial round of RT-PCR targeting the TCR CDR3 relied on the HTBI primer set. TCRdb recomputed calls from the multiplex PCR reads with MiXCR, one row per CDR3 protein. The sample has over 200,000 distinct CDR3 sequences, 15% to 20% seen once. V lost 2 bases and J lost 2; bases outside the gene matches: 7. CDR3 length: 16 residues. Germline V gene data show CDR1 as DFQATT and CDR2 as SNEGSKA (reference sequence). This clonotype was seen many times.

The rearrangement links TRBV20-1 to TRBJ2-5; 11 bases agree with TRBD2. This clonotype was obtained from a man aged 35-49 years with Graves' hyperthyroidism. The sequenced sample consisted of blood. CDR3 sequence: CSARPRLAGLQETQYF. For the CDR3, the DNA is TGCAGTGCTAGACCCCGACTAGCGGGGCTGCAAGAGACCCAGTACTTC.